This T cell receptor beta chain was profiled in a study of T-cell reconstitution after alpha-beta-depleted transplantation in children. This clonotype turned up a few times. The CDR3 contains 16 residues. The ends lost 5 bases at V and 4 bases at J; junction bases unmatched: 10. The germline V gene encodes CDR1 SEHNR and CDR2 FQNEAQ (reference sequence). Researchers prepared the TCRbeta library using unique molecular identifiers, the study reports. TCRdb itself ran the PCR reads through MiXCR, one entry per CDR3 protein. The sample lists hundreds of thousands of distinct CDR3 sequences, approximately 12% seen once, with about 2.6% in the top ten.

The V call is TRBV7-9, the J call TRBJ2-1, with 8 bases identical to TRBD1. The sample was PBMCs from the stem cell graft donor, taken from the stem cell graft. This clonotype was sampled from a human donor who donated a stem cell graft to a child with acute lymphoblastic leukemia. The CDR3: CASSLRTGKDYNEQFF. CDR3 sequence (DNA): TGTGCCAGCAGCCTCAGGACAGGGAAGGATTACAATGAGCAGTTCTTC.